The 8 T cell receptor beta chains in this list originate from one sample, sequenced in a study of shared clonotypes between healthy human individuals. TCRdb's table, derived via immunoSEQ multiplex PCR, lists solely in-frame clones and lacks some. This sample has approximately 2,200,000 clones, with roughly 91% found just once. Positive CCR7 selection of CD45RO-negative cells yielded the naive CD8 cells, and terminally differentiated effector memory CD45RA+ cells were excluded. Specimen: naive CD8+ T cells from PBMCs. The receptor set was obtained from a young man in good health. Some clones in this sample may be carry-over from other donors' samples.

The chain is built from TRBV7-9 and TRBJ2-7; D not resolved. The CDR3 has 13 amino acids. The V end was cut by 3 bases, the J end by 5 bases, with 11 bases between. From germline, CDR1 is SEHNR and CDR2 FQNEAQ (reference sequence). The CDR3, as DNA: TGTGCCAGCAGCTTGCTCGACTCGAACGAGCAGTACTTC. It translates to CASSLLDSNEQYF. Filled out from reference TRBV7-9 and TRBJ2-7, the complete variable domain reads DTGVSQNPRHKITKRGQNVTFRCDPISEHNRLYWYRQTLGQGPEFLTYFQNEAQLEKSRLLSDRFSAERPKGSFSTLEIQRTEQGDSAMYLCASSLLDSNEQYFGPGTRLTVT.

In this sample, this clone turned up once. The CDR3 loop reads CASSSTGDRGQPQHF. Here the CDR3 DNA reads TGTGCCAGCAGTTCGACGGGGGACAGGGGTCAGCCCCAGCATTTT. The chain combines TRBV28 with TRBJ1-5, with 10 bases aligning to TRBD1. V was clipped by 4 bases and J by 6 bases; unmatched bases: 6. CDR1 is MDHEN, CDR2 SYDVKM, per germline. This CDR3 region has 15 residues.

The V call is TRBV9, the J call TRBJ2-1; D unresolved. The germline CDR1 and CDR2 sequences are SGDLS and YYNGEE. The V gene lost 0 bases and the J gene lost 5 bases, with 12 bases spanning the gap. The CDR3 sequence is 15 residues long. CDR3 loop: CASSVEWLADNEQFF. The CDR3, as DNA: TGTGCCAGCAGCGTAGAGTGGTTAGCCGACAATGAGCAGTTCTTC.

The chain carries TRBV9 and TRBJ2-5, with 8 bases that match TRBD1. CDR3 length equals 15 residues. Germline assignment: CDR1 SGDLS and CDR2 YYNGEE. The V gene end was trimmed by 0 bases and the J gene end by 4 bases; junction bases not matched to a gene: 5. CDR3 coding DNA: TGTGCCAGCAGCGTAGCTCAGGGGGCATTAGAGACCCAGTACTTC. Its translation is CASSVAQGALETQYF.

The CDR3: CASRKYQGLYEQYF. The CDR3 bases are TGTGCCAGCAGAAAATACCAGGGACTCTACGAGCAGTACTTC. The V call is TRBV6-5, the J call TRBJ2-7, with D possibly matching TRBD2 (6 bases). V was cut by 6 bases and J by 3 bases, with 15 bases left in between. CDR3 length: 14 residues. CDR1 and CDR2 from the germline V gene are MNHEY and SVGAGI.

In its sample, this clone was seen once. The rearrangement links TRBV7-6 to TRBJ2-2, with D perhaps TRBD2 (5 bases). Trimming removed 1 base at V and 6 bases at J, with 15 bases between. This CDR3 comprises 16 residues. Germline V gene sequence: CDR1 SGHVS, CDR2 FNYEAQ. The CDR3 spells CASSLVEGSLSGELFF. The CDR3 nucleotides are TGTGCCAGCAGCTTAGTAGAGGGTAGTCTGTCCGGGGAGCTGTTTTTT.

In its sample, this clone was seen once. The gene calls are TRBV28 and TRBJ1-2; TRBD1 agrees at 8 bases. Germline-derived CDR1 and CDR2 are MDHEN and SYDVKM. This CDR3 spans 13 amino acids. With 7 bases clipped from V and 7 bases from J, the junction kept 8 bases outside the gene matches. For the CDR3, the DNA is TGTGCCAGCAACCTGAGACAGGGGTTTGGCTACACCTTC. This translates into CASNLRQGFGYTF.

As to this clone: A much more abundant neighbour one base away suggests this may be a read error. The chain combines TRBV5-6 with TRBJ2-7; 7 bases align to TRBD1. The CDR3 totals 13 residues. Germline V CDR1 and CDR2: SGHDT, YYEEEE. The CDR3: CASSWDSSHEQYF. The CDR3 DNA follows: TGTGCCAGCAGCTGGGACAGCTCCCACGAGCAGTACTTC.